These 3 T cell receptor beta chains were all obtained from the same sample, sequenced in a study of Tregs in tolerant kidney transplant recipients. TCRdb keeps only in-frame clones here, not all; method: immunoSEQ multiplex PCR. The profile shows 35,000 to 50,000 clones, over 95% of them singletons. These receptors are not linked to any known antigen. Sequenced sample: Tregs from blood cultured with allogeneic cells. The receptors originated from a human donor in good health.

V gene TRBV18 combines with J gene TRBJ2-1; a possible D gene is TRBD1 (5 bases). V was cut by 3 bases and J by 2 bases, with 11 bases left in between. Germline-derived CDR1 and CDR2 are KGHSH and LQKENI. This CDR3 spans 15 amino acids. The CDR3 sequence: CASSPSQGPYNEQFF. In DNA, the CDR3 is TGTGCCAGCTCACCTTCCCAGGGCCCCTACAATGAGCAGTTCTTC.

V gene TRBV6-9 combines with J gene TRBJ2-5, with TRBD1 as a possible D gene (5 bases). The germline gives CDR1 MNHGY, CDR2 SVAAGI. CDR3 length: 14 residues. The ends were cut back, 7 bases at V and 3 bases at J, with 15 bases in the middle. Here the CDR3 DNA reads TGTGCCAGCATTCAGGGTTGGCTCGAAGAGACCCAGTACTTC. This gives the protein CASIQGWLEETQYF.

The CDR3 loop is CASRGQGNEAFF. As DNA, the CDR3 is TGTGCCAGCAGAGGCCAGGGGAATGAAGCTTTCTTT. The chain recombines TRBV6-5 with TRBJ1-1, with D possibly TRBD1 on 6 matching bases. Trimming took off 6 bases at V and 7 bases at J, with 12 bases between the two ends. The germline gives CDR1 MNHEY, CDR2 SVGAGI. The CDR3 length is 12 residues.